The rows below give T cell receptor beta chains drawn from one sample of a study of persistence of HIV-infected CD4 T cells. TCRdb's copy holds only in-frame clones and misses some; the assay was immunoSEQ multiplex PCR. The sample holds about 64,000 clones, about 77% seen once. No antigen has been assigned to these receptors. Specimen: CD4+ T cells sorted from PBMCs after approximately 20-hour stimulation, collected from a patient who received antiretroviral therapy. The receptors were sampled from an adult man with HIV who was CMV-seropositive. CDR3s include the opening cysteine and the closing phenylalanine or tryptophan. A D gene is named only where the DNA matches it firmly. Expanded clones are given a class, and other clones once, few, many or no size at all.

size: .
J: TRBJ2-1
D: TRBD1
V: TRBV6-6
CDR3: CASSGQGVAYNEQFF
DNA: TGTGCCAGCAGTGGACAGGGGGTGGCCTACAATGAGCAGTTCTTC

size: .
J: TRBJ1-1
D: .
V: TRBV29-1
CDR3: CSVEGVYTEAFF
DNA: TGCAGCGTTGAAGGGGTTTACACTGAAGCTTTCTTT

size: .
J: TRBJ2-5
D: TRBD1
V: TRBV5-1
CDR3: CASSLNPTGEETQYF
DNA: TGCGCCAGCAGCTTGAACCCCACAGGGGAAGAGACCCAGTACTTC

size: .
J: TRBJ2-1
D: TRBD1
V: TRBV7-9
CDR3: CASSLAGGGEQFF
DNA: TGTGCCAGCAGCTTAGCAGGGGGCGGTGAGCAGTTCTTC

size: many
J: TRBJ1-4
D: .
V: TRBV20-1
CDR3: CSARGQEKLFF
DNA: TGCAGTGCTAGAGGTCAAGAAAAACTGTTTTTT

size: .
J: TRBJ2-1
D: .
V: TRBV12-3/TRBV12-4
CDR3: CASRRGIVGEQFF
DNA: TGTGCCAGCCGCAGAGGGATTGTTGGTGAGCAGTTCTTC

size: few
J: TRBJ1-1
D: .
V: TRBV10-3
CDR3: CAIGRRGSSDTEAFF
DNA: TGTGCCATCGGGAGGAGGGGATCTTCGGACACTGAAGCTTTCTTT

size: .
J: TRBJ1-5
D: .
V: TRBV19
CDR3: CASSGGGGSNQPQHF
DNA: TGTGCCAGTAGTGGCGGGGGAGGAAGCAATCAGCCCCAGCATTTT

size: .
J: TRBJ1-2
D: .
V: TRBV3-1/TRBV3-2
CDR3: CASRSPGLDGYTF
DNA: TGTGCCAGCAGATCCCCCGGGTTGGATGGCTACACCTTC

size: .
J: TRBJ1-3
D: .
V: TRBV28
CDR3: CASSFQTTIYF
DNA: TGTGCCAGCAGTTTCCAGACCACCATATATTTT

size: .
J: TRBJ2-1
D: .
V: TRBV9
CDR3: CASSVAGSGYNEQFF
DNA: TGTGCCAGCAGCGTAGCAGGGTCGGGTTACAATGAGCAGTTCTTC

size: .
J: TRBJ2-1
D: TRBD1
V: TRBV9
CDR3: CASSPRDRGHSYNEQFF
DNA: TGTGCCAGCAGCCCCCGGGACAGAGGTCACTCCTACAATGAGCAGTTCTTC

size: few
J: TRBJ1-2
D: .
V: TRBV10-3
CDR3: CAISADLIYGYTF
DNA: TGTGCCATCAGTGCTGATCTAATCTATGGCTACACCTTC

size: .
J: TRBJ2-3
D: TRBD2
V: TRBV27
CDR3: CASSSRLASFTDTQYF
DNA: TGTGCCAGCAGTTCCCGACTAGCTTCTTTCACAGATACGCAGTATTTT

size: once
J: TRBJ1-2
D: TRBD1
V: TRBV19
CDR3: CASSIGPGQGNYGYTF
DNA: TGTGCCAGTAGTATAGGGCCGGGACAGGGGAACTATGGCTACACCTTC

size: .
J: TRBJ1-3
D: .
V: TRBV28
CDR3: CASSSYAGGNTIYF
DNA: TGTGCCAGCAGTTCTTACGCCGGAGGAAACACCATATATTTT

size: .
J: TRBJ1-3
D: .
V: TRBV25-1
CDR3: CASSETARPSGNTIYF
DNA: TGTGCCAGCAGTGAAACGGCCCGTCCCTCTGGAAACACCATATATTTT

size: many
J: TRBJ1-2
D: .
V: TRBV20-1
CDR3: CSAKDNGYTF
DNA: TGCAGTGCTAAGGATAATGGCTACACCTTC

size: .
J: TRBJ1-1
D: .
V: TRBV3-1/TRBV3-2
CDR3: CASSSGGGFDTEAFF
DNA: TGTGCCAGCAGCTCCGGGGGAGGGTTTGACACTGAAGCTTTCTTT

size: .
J: TRBJ2-7
D: TRBD1
V: TRBV10-3
CDR3: CAIGSTDRGKVEQYF
DNA: TGTGCCATCGGCAGTACAGACAGGGGGAAAGTCGAGCAGTACTTC

size: few
J: TRBJ2-1
D: .
V: TRBV7-9
CDR3: CASSLDFSYNEQFF
DNA: TGTGCCAGCTCCCTGGACTTCTCCTACAATGAGCAGTTCTTC

size: once
J: TRBJ2-7
D: .
V: TRBV10-2
CDR3: CASSERGGQVTREQYF
DNA: TGCGCCAGCAGTGAGAGGGGTGGGCAGGTTACGCGGGAGCAGTACTTC

size: .
J: TRBJ1-1
D: .
V: TRBV29-1
CDR3: CSVDRESNTEAFF
DNA: TGCAGCGTTGATCGGGAATCGAACACTGAAGCTTTCTTT

size: .
J: TRBJ1-2
D: .
V: TRBV2
CDR3: CASSPNRNYGYTF
DNA: TGTGCCAGCAGTCCAAACAGAAACTATGGCTACACCTTC

size: .
J: TRBJ2-1
D: TRBD1
V: TRBV27
CDR3: CASSGDRASNNEQFF
DNA: TGTGCCAGCAGTGGGGACAGGGCATCGAACAATGAGCAGTTCTTC

size: .
J: TRBJ1-3
D: .
V: TRBV6-1
CDR3: CASSEFEPGRTGGNTIYF
DNA: TGTGCCAGCAGTGAGTTCGAACCGGGTCGGACCGGGGGAAACACCATATATTTT

size: .
J: TRBJ1-2
D: .
V: TRBV5-1
CDR3: CASSLGTWGYTF
DNA: TGCGCCAGCAGCTTGGGTACATGGGGCTACACCTTC

size: few
J: TRBJ1-2
D: TRBD1
V: TRBV2
CDR3: CASSSRGPYGYTF
DNA: TGTGCCAGCAGTTCCAGGGGGCCCTATGGCTACACCTTC

size: .
J: TRBJ1-1
D: .
V: TRBV5-1
CDR3: CASTTQLGRNTEAFF
DNA: TGCGCCAGCACCACCCAACTAGGACGAAACACTGAAGCTTTCTTT

size: few
J: TRBJ2-7
D: .
V: TRBV7-8
CDR3: CASSSLRSYEQYF
DNA: TGTGCCAGCAGCTCGCTTCGGTCCTACGAGCAGTACTTC

size: .
J: TRBJ1-1
D: TRBD1
V: TRBV7-8
CDR3: CASSRDRESTEAFF
DNA: TGTGCCAGCAGCCGGGACAGGGAGAGCACTGAAGCTTTCTTT

size: .
J: TRBJ1-6
D: .
V: TRBV7-2
CDR3: CASSPHLSSYNSPLHF
DNA: TGTGCCAGCAGCCCCCACCTTAGCTCCTATAATTCACCCCTCCACTTT

size: few
J: TRBJ2-2
D: .
V: TRBV12-3/TRBV12-4
CDR3: CASSFGDTGELFF
DNA: TGTGCCAGCAGTTTCGGTGACACCGGGGAGCTGTTTTTT

size: .
J: TRBJ1-6
D: .
V: TRBV4-1
CDR3: CASSQDGWGSPLHF
DNA: TGCGCCAGCAGCCAAGACGGATGGGGTTCACCCCTCCACTTT

size: few
J: TRBJ2-3
D: .
V: TRBV19
CDR3: CASSSRGGDTQYF
DNA: TGTGCCAGTAGTAGTAGGGGGGGAGATACGCAGTATTTT

size: .
J: TRBJ1-2
D: TRBD1
V: TRBV6-5
CDR3: CASSRQGGGYGYTF
DNA: TGTGCCAGCAGCCGACAGGGTGGGGGCTATGGCTACACCTTC

size: .
J: TRBJ1-5
D: .
V: TRBV19
CDR3: CASTAGNQPQHF
DNA: TGTGCCAGTACTGCCGGGAATCAGCCCCAGCATTTT

size: few
J: TRBJ1-4
D: .
V: TRBV2
CDR3: CASSQGYEKLFF
DNA: TGTGCCAGCAGCCAGGGTTATGAAAAACTGTTTTTT

size: few
J: TRBJ2-2
D: .
V: TRBV6-5
CDR3: CASRAGFANTGELFF
DNA: TGTGCCAGCAGGGCGGGTTTCGCGAACACCGGGGAGCTGTTTTTT

size: .
J: TRBJ2-1
D: TRBD1
V: TRBV24-1
CDR3: CATSEPGTGGLNEQFF
DNA: TGTGCCACCAGTGAACCCGGGACAGGGGGGCTAAATGAGCAGTTCTTC

size: .
J: TRBJ1-5
D: .
V: TRBV6-6
CDR3: CASSLQAGSNQPQHF
DNA: TGTGCCAGCAGTTTACAGGCCGGGAGCAATCAGCCCCAGCATTTT

size: .
J: TRBJ1-5
D: .
V: TRBV5-4
CDR3: CATHSEDQPQHF
DNA: TGTGCCACCCACTCCGAGGATCAGCCCCAGCATTTT